These 22 T cell receptor beta chains share one sample of origin, sequenced in a study of blood T cell repertoires in COVID-19. Generated by immunoSEQ multiplex PCR, the TCRdb table keeps only in-frame clones and is missing some. The sample comprises 45,000 to 65,000 clones, 80% to 85% of which are singletons, and roughly 13% rests with the top ten. Sequencing was done on a sample of peripheral blood. These TCRs come from a woman of 80 years or more with acute or convalescent COVID-19.

The chain carries TRBV7-9 and TRBJ1-3; 8 bases fit TRBD1. V was clipped by 5 bases and J by 4 bases; unmatched bases: 10. The CDR3 consists of 16 residues. CDR1 and CDR2 from the germline V gene are SEHNR and FQNEAQ (reference sequence). CDR3 bases: TGTGCCAGCAGCCCCGGACAGGGCTCAGGAGGAAACACCATATATTTT. Its protein is CASSPGQGSGGNTIYF. Full variable domain (remainder filled in from reference TRBV7-9 and TRBJ1-3): DTGVSQNPRHKITKRGQNVTFRCDPISEHNRLYWYRQTLGQGPEFLTYFQNEAQLEKSRLLSDRFSAERPKGSFSTLEIQRTEQGDSAMYLCASSPGQGSGGNTIYFGEGSWLTVV.

This clone has more than one count but fewer than ten. This chain uses TRBV5-1 with TRBJ1-2, with 7 bases that match TRBD1. The CDR3 runs 15 residues. Germline V gene data show CDR1 as SGHRS and CDR2 as YFSETQ. V shed 2 bases, J shed 5 bases, and the junction held 9 bases outside the gene matches. As DNA, the CDR3 is TGCGCCAGCAGCTTTGAGGGTCCAGGGGGGTATGGCTACACCTTC. Encoded protein: CASSFEGPGGYGYTF.

The rearrangement joins TRBV3-1 (or the pseudogene TRBV3-2) to TRBJ2-1; 12 nucleotides line up with TRBD2. CDR1 is LGHDT and CDR2 is YNNKEL in the germline V gene (reference sequence). This CDR3 spans 15 amino acids. V gave up 4 bases and J gave up 8 bases; unmatched junction bases: 6. CDR3 sequence: CASSPLAGGMYEQFF. In nucleotides, the CDR3 is TGTGCCAGCAGCCCGCTAGCGGGGGGGATGTATGAGCAGTTCTTC.

This chain links TRBV5-4 with TRBJ1-1; 9 nucleotides line up with TRBD1. CDR1 and CDR2 from the germline V gene are SGHNT and YYREEE (reference sequence). The CDR3 covers 15 residues. With 0 bases clipped from V and 2 bases from J, the junction kept 2 bases outside the gene matches. This CDR3 reads CASSLGDRANTEAFF. CDR3 coding DNA: TGTGCCAGCAGCTTGGGGGACAGGGCTAACACTGAAGCTTTCTTT.

The chain couples TRBV5-6 to TRBJ1-2; tentative D call: TRBD1 (6 bases). Deletions cut 3 bases from V and 4 bases from J, with 16 bases between. CDR1 is SGHDT, CDR2 YYEEEE, per germline. The CDR3 loop spans 15 amino acids. The CDR3 nucleotides are TGTGCCAGCAGCTCGAACAGGGTTGATCGCTATGGCTACACCTTC. This gives the protein CASSSNRVDRYGYTF.

The chain has TRBV19 and TRBJ2-2, with unresolved D. The V end was cut by 9 bases, the J end by 6 bases, with 8 bases between. CDR1 and CDR2 (germline): LNHDA, SQIVND (reference sequence). The CDR3 runs 11 residues. The CDR3 sequence: CASARAGELFF. The CDR3 DNA sequence: TGTGCCAGCGCCCGGGCCGGGGAGCTGTTTTTT. Full variable domain (rest looked up from reference TRBV19 and TRBJ2-2): DGGITQSPKYLFRKEGQNVTLSCEQNLNHDAMYWYRQDPGQGLRLIYYSQIVNDFQKGDIAEGYSVSREKKESFPLTVTSAQKNPTAFYLCASARAGELFFGEGSRLTVL.

This chain connects TRBV19 to TRBJ2-1; TRBD2 aligns across 8 bases. This CDR3 spans 16 amino acids. CDR1 is LNHDA, CDR2 SQIVND, per germline (reference sequence). V lost 6 bases and J lost 8; bases outside the gene matches: 15. DNA for the CDR3: TGTGCCAGTAGCCTCAGTGGAGCGGGGGTTAGCTATGAGCAGTTCTTC. Amino acid sequence: CASSLSGAGVSYEQFF.

The chain joins TRBV7-2 to TRBJ1-2, with 7 bases matching TRBD1. The CDR3 has 15 amino acids. Trimming at V came to 2 bases and at J to 3 bases, leaving 6 bases not matched to a gene. Germline loops: CDR1 SGHTA, CDR2 FQGNSA. The CDR3 reads CASSLSRGRYYGYTF. In DNA form, the CDR3 reads TGTGCCAGCAGCTTATCGAGGGGGCGATACTATGGCTACACCTTC. Drawing the rest from reference TRBV7-2 and TRBJ1-2, the complete variable domain is GAGVSQSPSNKVTEKGKDVELRCDPISGHTALYWYRQSLGQGLEFLIYFQGNSAPDKSGLPSDRFSAERTGGSVSTLTIQRTQQEDSAVYLCASSLSRGRYYGYTFGSGTRLTVV.

This sequence joins TRBV6-4 and TRBJ2-2; the D gene is possibly TRBD1 (5 bases). The length of the CDR3 is 15 residues. V gave up 4 bases and J gave up 1 base, with 10 bases separating them. Germline V gene sequence: CDR1 MRHNA, CDR2 SNTAGT. In DNA, the CDR3 is TGTGCCAGCAGTGTCGGCCAGGGGAACACCGGGGAGCTGTTTTTT. This translates into CASSVGQGNTGELFF.

This clone occurred once. The chain uses TRBV5-5 and TRBJ1-2; TRBD1 is a possible D gene (5 bases). This CDR3 region has 15 residues. With 1 base removed from V and 4 bases from J, the gap between germline ends came to 14 bases. Germline CDR1 reads SGHKS; CDR2 reads YYEKEE (reference sequence). The CDR3 sequence is CASSLQGHPIYGYTF. CDR3 nucleotides: TGTGCCAGCAGCTTGCAAGGACATCCTATCTATGGCTACACCTTC. The entire variable domain, with the rest obtained from reference TRBV5-5 and TRBJ1-2, is as follows: DAGVTQSPTHLIKTRGQQVTLRCSPISGHKSVSWYQQVLGQGPQFIFQYYEKEERGRGNFPDRFSARQFPNYSSELNVNALLLGDSALYLCASSLQGHPIYGYTFGSGTRLTVV.

This rearrangement joins TRBV19 to TRBJ1-5, with TRBD1 matching over 8 bases. V dropped 5 bases and J dropped 3; count of bases not matched to a gene: 12. The CDR3 length is 17 residues. Germline values: CDR1 LNHDA, CDR2 SQIVND (reference sequence). The CDR3 spells CASSAPDRGPFNQPQHF. The CDR3 DNA is TGTGCCAGTAGTGCCCCAGACAGGGGTCCCTTCAATCAGCCCCAGCATTTT.

V and J are TRBV5-5 and TRBJ2-3, with TRBD2 matching over 14 bases. The CDR3 length is 18 residues. After removal of 3 bases from V and 0 bases from J, the junction contained 6 bases not matched to a gene. The V gene's germline CDR1 is SGHKS and CDR2 YYEKEE (reference sequence). The CDR3 loop reads CASSSGTSGGGSTDTQYF. Here the CDR3 DNA reads TGTGCCAGCAGCTCCGGGACTAGCGGGGGCGGTAGCACAGATACGCAGTATTTT.

This clone was seen just once. The chain joins TRBV27 to TRBJ1-2; D not certain. Trimming took 0 bases from V and 8 from J, leaving 13 bases between them. Germline loops: CDR1 MNHEY, CDR2 SMNVEV (reference sequence). This CDR3 is 14 amino acids long. The CDR3 here is CASSLSTGRGGYTF. DNA of the CDR3: TGTGCCAGCAGTTTATCGACCGGGAGAGGGGGCTACACCTTC.

The CDR3 region has the DNA TGTGCCAGCAGTAGACAGGTGGAGACCCAGTACTTC. Encoded protein: CASSRQVETQYF. V and J are TRBV2 and TRBJ2-5; D may be TRBD1 (6 bases). Trimming removed 5 bases from V and 5 bases from J, with 9 bases in between. The CDR3 length is 12 residues. Germline V gives CDR1 SNHLY, CDR2 FYNNEI.

V and J are TRBV7-2 and TRBJ1-1, with 10 bases identical to TRBD1. Germline V CDR1 and CDR2: SGHTA, FQGNSA. J gave up 1 base and V 5 bases, and 1 base lay outside the gene matches. The CDR3 runs 14 residues. CDR3 sequence: CASSRDRGNTEAFF. The CDR3 DNA is TGTGCCAGCAGCCGGGACAGGGGGAACACTGAAGCTTTCTTT.

The chain has TRBV5-5 and TRBJ2-7, with D unclear. From germline, CDR1 is SGHKS and CDR2 YYEKEE (reference sequence). The ends were cut back, 4 bases at V and 2 bases at J, with 19 bases in the middle. There are 16 residues in the CDR3. CDR3 amino acids: CASSNPMPQDPYEQYF. The CDR3 nucleotides read TGTGCCAGCAGCAATCCGATGCCCCAGGATCCCTACGAGCAGTACTTC.

The chain is built from TRBV3-1 (or the pseudogene TRBV3-2) and TRBJ1-4; 8 bases fit TRBD1. With V trimmed by 4 bases and J by 5 bases, 6 bases remained unmatched. In germline, CDR1 is LGHDT, CDR2 YNNKEL (reference sequence). The CDR3 is 15 residues long. The CDR3: CASSLPGQENEKLFF. The CDR3 region has the DNA TGTGCCAGCAGCCTTCCGGGACAGGAGAATGAAAAACTGTTTTTT.

This chain links TRBV9 with TRBJ1-6; the match to TRBD1 covers 7 bases. The ends lost 3 bases at V and 9 bases at J; junction bases unmatched: 9. The CDR3 length is 15 residues. Germline V gives CDR1 SGDLS, CDR2 YYNGEE. The CDR3 sequence is CASSAHEGAGSPLHF. In DNA form, the CDR3 reads TGTGCCAGCAGCGCCCATGAGGGGGCTGGTTCACCCCTCCACTTT. The complete variable domain, with remaining parts taken from reference TRBV9 and TRBJ1-6, reads DSGVTQTPKHLITATGQRVTLRCSPRSGDLSVYWYQQSLDQGLQFLIQYYNGEERAKGNILERFSAQQFPDLHSELNLSSLELGDSALYFCASSAHEGAGSPLHFGNGTRLTVT.

This chain connects TRBV19 to TRBJ1-4; 8 bases are shared with TRBD1. V lost 3 bases to trimming and J lost 8 bases; unmatched junction nucleotides: 2. CDR3 length: 13 residues. CDR1 is LNHDA and CDR2 is SQIVND in the germline V gene (reference sequence). DNA for the CDR3: TGTGCCAGTAGTATCGGACAGGGCGAAAAACTGTTTTTT. Encoded protein: CASSIGQGEKLFF.

This clone is a singleton in its sample. V usage is TRBV5-1 and J usage is TRBJ1-6; weak D call: TRBD1 (5 bases). Trimming pared 3 bases from V and 8 bases from J, leaving 9 bases between. Germline V gives CDR1 SGHRS, CDR2 YFSETQ. The length of the CDR3 is 13 residues. The CDR3 nucleotides are TGCGCCAGCAGCTCGATGACAGATTCACCCCTCCACTTT. Its translation: CASSSMTDSPLHF.

The CDR3 DNA reads as TGCGCCAGCCGGGAACAGGGGAGCACAGATACGCAGTATTTT. Translated, it gives CASREQGSTDTQYF. The chain uses TRBV5-1 and TRBJ2-3; 7 bases line up with TRBD1. The germline V gene has CDR1 SGHRS and CDR2 YFSETQ. J lost 0 bases, V lost 7 bases, and 5 bases had no gene match. CDR3 length equals 14 residues.

The V call is TRBV19, the J call TRBJ1-6, with D tentatively TRBD1 (6 bases). Deletions cut 5 bases from V and 8 bases from J, with 10 bases between. CDR3 length: 13 amino acids. CDR1 and CDR2 from the germline V gene are LNHDA and SQIVND (reference sequence). In DNA form, the CDR3 reads TGTGCCAGTAGTTCACAGGGCCATTCACCCCTCCACTTT. It is translated as CASSSQGHSPLHF.